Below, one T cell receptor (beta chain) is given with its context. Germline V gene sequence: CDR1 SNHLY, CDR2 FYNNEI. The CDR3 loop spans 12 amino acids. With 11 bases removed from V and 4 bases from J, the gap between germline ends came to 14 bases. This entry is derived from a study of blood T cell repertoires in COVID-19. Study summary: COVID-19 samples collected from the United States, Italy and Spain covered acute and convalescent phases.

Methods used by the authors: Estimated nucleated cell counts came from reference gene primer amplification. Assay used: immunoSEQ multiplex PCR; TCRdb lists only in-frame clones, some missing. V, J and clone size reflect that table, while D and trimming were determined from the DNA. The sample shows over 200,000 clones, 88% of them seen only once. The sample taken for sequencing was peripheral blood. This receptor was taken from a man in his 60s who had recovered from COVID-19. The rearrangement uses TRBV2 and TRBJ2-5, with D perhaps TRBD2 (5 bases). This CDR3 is CAGGPQRETQYF. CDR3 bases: TGTGCCGGAGGACCCCAAAGAGAGACCCAGTACTTC.